Listed below are T cell receptor beta chains from one sample, sequenced in a study of immune cell composition in non-small cell lung cancer. The assay was immunoSEQ multiplex PCR, and TCRdb's table has in-frame clones only and misses some. Of some 5,000 clones in the sample, around 85% were seen once. Material for sequencing was lung tumor tissue. The receptors stem from a human donor with non-small cell lung cancer. Each CDR3 is given with its conserved first and last residue. D genes are given only for firm matches. Some rows mark clone size as missing; the rest say once, few, many or name a class of expanded clone.

>TRBV7-2|TRBD1|TRBJ1-5|NA
CASSFGTGGQPQHF
TGTGCCAGCAGCTTTGGGACAGGGGGTCAGCCCCAGCATTTT
>TRBV5-1|TRBD1|TRBJ1-1|NA
CASSSPGGDTEAFF
TGCGCCAGCAGCTCGCCAGGGGGTGACACTGAAGCTTTCTTT
>TRBV25-1|NA|TRBJ2-3|NA
CASSQRRDTQYF
TGTGCCAGCAGCCAGAGGAGAGATACGCAGTATTTT
>TRBV27|TRBD2|TRBJ2-1|NA
CASRLQTSGFYNEQFF
TGTGCCAGCAGACTCCAGACTAGCGGTTTTTACAATGAGCAGTTCTTC
>TRBV28|NA|TRBJ1-3|NA
CASSPPQNTIYF
TGTGCCAGCAGTCCCCCCCAGAACACCATATATTTT
>TRBV5-8|NA|TRBJ2-3|NA
CASSWGGYKGDTDTQYF
TGTGCCAGCAGCTGGGGGGGCTACAAGGGGGACACAGATACGCAGTATTTT
>TRBV21-1|NA|TRBJ2-4|NA
CASNGGGGLRAKNIQYF
TGTGCCAGCAACGGAGGGGGGGGTTTGCGGGCCAAAAACATTCAGTACTTC
>TRBV7-9|TRBD1|TRBJ1-1|NA
CASSLGTGNTEAFF
TGTGCCAGCAGCTTAGGGACAGGGAACACTGAAGCTTTCTTT
>TRBV5-1|NA|TRBJ2-2|NA
CASSYLTGSANTGELFF
TGCGCCAGCAGCTACCTGACAGGATCCGCGAACACCGGGGAGCTGTTTTTT
>TRBV5-8|TRBD1|TRBJ1-5|NA
CASSTGQGGEPQHF
TGTGCCAGCAGCACGGGACAGGGAGGGGAGCCCCAGCATTTT
>TRBV27|TRBD1|TRBJ1-2|NA
CASSFLGQALSNYGYTF
TGTGCCAGCAGTTTCCTGGGACAGGCCTTATCTAACTATGGCTACACCTTC
>TRBV28|TRBD1|TRBJ1-4|NA
CASSPRGQGAVF
TGTGCCAGCAGTCCCCGGGGACAGGGGGCTGTTTTT
>TRBV18|NA|TRBJ2-1|NA
CASSPRASEERVDEQFF
TGTGCCAGCTCACCTAGAGCTAGCGAGGAACGGGTTGATGAGCAGTTCTTC
>TRBV5-4|NA|TRBJ1-1|once
CASSPGGYGTPNTEAFF
TGTGCCAGCAGCCCGGGGGGGTACGGGACACCGAACACTGAAGCTTTCTTT
>TRBV19|NA|TRBJ2-2|NA
CASNKAGGQVGSKELFF
TGTGCCAGTAACAAGGCTGGGGGCCAGGTGGGTTCCAAGGAGCTGTTTTTT
>TRBV5-6|NA|TRBJ1-1|NA
CASTDLQQGNTEAFF
TGTGCCAGCACAGACTTACAACAGGGGAACACTGAAGCTTTCTTT
>TRBV28|TRBD2|TRBJ2-3|NA
CARVAGGNSTDTQYF
TGTGCCCGCGTGGCGGGAGGGAATAGCACAGATACGCAGTATTTT
>TRBV7-2|TRBD2|TRBJ2-1|NA
CASSLAPGLAYNEQFF
TGTGCCAGCAGCTTAGCGCCGGGACTAGCCTACAATGAGCAGTTCTTC
>TRBV7-9|NA|TRBJ2-2|NA
CASSLIDSPMSGELFF
TGTGCCAGCAGCTTAATCGACAGCCCCATGTCCGGGGAGCTGTTTTTT
>TRBV11-2|TRBD1|TRBJ2-7|NA
CASRQGVYEQYF
TGTGCCAGCAGGCAGGGGGTCTACGAGCAGTACTTC
>TRBV6-6|TRBD1|TRBJ1-5|NA
CASSRQGENQPQHF
TGTGCCAGCAGTCGACAGGGAGAGAATCAGCCCCAGCATTTT
>TRBV7-2|TRBD2|TRBJ2-5|NA
CASSLRMGGIGETQYF
TGTGCCAGCAGCCTAAGAATGGGGGGGATTGGGGAGACCCAGTACTTC